This T cell receptor (beta chain) is drawn from a study of T cell responses to AZD1222 COVID-19 vaccine. Study-wide points: Spike-specific TCR breadth and depth grew following two AZD1222 doses. The sample set comprised mostly white British donors with more females, and clonal diversity was possibly underestimated. Repertoire samples came only from after the peak T cell response.

As regards this clone: Antigen unknown.

The data were produced by immunoSEQ multiplex PCR, yet TCRdb's version contains in-frame clones alone and is incomplete. Of 150,000 or so clones listed, roughly nine tenths were seen once; the top ten hold 1.8%. Germline-derived CDR1 and CDR2 are SGHKS and YYEKEE (reference sequence). CDR3 length equals 15 residues. Trimming removed 0 bases at V and 0 bases at J, with 7 bases between. The rearrangement links TRBV5-5 to TRBJ1-5; D remains ambiguous. This specimen was peripheral blood, taken on day 0 of AZD1222 vaccination. This clonotype was obtained from an adult in good health. The DNA of the CDR3 is TGTGCCAGCAGCTTGGCTGGTTATAGCAATCAGCCCCAGCATTTT. Protein sequence: CASSLAGYSNQPQHF.